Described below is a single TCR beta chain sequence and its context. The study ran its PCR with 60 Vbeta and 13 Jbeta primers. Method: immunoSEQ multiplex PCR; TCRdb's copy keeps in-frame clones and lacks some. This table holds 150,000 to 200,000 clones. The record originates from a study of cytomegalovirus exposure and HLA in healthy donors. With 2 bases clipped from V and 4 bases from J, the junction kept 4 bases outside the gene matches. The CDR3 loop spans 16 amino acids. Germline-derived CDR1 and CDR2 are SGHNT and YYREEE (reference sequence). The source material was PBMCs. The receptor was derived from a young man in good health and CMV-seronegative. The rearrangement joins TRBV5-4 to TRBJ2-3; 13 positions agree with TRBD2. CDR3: CASSLGTSGNSDTQYF. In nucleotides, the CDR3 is TGTGCCAGCAGCTTAGGGACTAGCGGGAATTCAGATACGCAGTATTTT.